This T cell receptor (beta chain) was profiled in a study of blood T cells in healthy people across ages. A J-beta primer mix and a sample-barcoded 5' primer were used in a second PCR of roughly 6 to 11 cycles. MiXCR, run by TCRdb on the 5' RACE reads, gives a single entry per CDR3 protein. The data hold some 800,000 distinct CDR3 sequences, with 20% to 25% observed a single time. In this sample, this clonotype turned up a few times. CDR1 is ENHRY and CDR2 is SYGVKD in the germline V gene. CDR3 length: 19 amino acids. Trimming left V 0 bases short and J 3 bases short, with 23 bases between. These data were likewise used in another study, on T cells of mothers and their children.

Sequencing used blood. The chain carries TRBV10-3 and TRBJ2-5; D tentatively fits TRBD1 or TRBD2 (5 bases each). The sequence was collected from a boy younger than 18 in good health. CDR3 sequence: CAISESNPATGTVKETQYF. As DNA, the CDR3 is TGTGCCATCAGTGAGTCAAATCCTGCGACCGGGACGGTAAAAGAGACCCAGTACTTC.